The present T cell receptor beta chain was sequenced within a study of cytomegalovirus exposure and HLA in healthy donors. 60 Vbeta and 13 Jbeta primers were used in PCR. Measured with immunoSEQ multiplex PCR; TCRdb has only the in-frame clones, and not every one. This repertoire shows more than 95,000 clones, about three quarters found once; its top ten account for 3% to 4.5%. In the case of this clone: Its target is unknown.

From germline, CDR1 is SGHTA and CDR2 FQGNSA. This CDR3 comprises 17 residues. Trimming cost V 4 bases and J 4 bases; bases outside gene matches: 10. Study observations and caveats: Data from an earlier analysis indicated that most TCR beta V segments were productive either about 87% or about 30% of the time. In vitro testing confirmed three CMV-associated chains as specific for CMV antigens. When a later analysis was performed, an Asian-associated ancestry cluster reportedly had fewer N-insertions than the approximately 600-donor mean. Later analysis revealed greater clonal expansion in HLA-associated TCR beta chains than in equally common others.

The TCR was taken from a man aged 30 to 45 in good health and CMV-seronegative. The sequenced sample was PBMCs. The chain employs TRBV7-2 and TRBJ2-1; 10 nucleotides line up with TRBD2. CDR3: CASSWGRGSGGYNEQFF. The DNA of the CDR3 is TGTGCCAGCAGCTGGGGGAGGGGTAGCGGGGGGTACAATGAGCAGTTCTTC.